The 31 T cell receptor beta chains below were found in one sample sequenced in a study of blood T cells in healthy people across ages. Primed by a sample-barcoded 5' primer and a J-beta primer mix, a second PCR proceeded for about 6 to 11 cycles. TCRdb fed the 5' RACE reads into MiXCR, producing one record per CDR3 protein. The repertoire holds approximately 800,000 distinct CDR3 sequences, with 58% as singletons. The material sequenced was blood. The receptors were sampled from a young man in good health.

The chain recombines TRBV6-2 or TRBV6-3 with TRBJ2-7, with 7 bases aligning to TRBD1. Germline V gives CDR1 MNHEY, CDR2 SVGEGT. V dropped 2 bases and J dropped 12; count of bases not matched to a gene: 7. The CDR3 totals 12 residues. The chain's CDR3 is CASSYTVTGTYF. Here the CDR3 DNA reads TGTGCCAGCAGTTACACGGTGACAGGGACGTACTTC.

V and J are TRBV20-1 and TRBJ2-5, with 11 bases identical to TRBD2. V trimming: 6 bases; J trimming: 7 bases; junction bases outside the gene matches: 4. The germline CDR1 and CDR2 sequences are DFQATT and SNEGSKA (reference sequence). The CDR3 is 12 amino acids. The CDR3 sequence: CSANSGGGTQYF. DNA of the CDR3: TGCAGTGCAAATAGCGGGGGGGGGACCCAGTACTTC.

CDR3 loop: CASSSGPLNEQFF. The CDR3 nucleotides are TGTGCCAGCAGCTCGGGGCCACTCAATGAGCAGTTCTTC. The V call is TRBV7-2, the J call TRBJ2-1; either TRBD1 or TRBD2 may fit D (5 bases each). Trimming left V 4 bases short and J 6 bases short, with 10 bases between. Germline lookup yields CDR1 SGHTA and CDR2 FQGNSA. The CDR3 covers 13 residues.

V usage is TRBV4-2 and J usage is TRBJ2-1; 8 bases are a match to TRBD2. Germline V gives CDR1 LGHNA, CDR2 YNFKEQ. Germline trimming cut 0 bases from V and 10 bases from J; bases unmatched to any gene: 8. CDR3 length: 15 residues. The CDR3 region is CASSQESGRRNEQFF. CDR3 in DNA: TGTGCCAGCAGCCAAGAAAGCGGGAGAAGGAACGAGCAGTTCTTC.

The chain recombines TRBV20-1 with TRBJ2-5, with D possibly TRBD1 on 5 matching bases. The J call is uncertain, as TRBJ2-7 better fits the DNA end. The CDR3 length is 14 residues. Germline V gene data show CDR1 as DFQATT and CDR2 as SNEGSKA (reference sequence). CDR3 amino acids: CSARDQGYTYEQYF. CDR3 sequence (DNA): TGCAGTGCTAGAGATCAGGGCTATACCTACGAGCAGTACTTC.

CDR3 region: CASSLKSSGLINNEQFF. CDR3 in DNA: TGTGCCAGCAGTTTGAAGTCGTCGGGACTAATAAACAATGAGCAGTTCTTC. This sequence joins TRBV12-3 or TRBV12-4 and TRBJ2-1; 7 bases match TRBD2. The CDR3 has 17 amino acids. The V segment lost 3 bases and the J segment 5 bases; nucleotides outside the gene matches: 13.

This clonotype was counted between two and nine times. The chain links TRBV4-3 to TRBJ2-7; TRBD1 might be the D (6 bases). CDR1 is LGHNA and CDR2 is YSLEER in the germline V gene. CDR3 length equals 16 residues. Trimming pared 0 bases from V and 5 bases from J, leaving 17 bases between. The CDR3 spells CASSQEYRQAINEQYF. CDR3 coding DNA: TGCGCCAGCAGCCAAGAGTACCGACAGGCTATCAACGAGCAGTACTTC.

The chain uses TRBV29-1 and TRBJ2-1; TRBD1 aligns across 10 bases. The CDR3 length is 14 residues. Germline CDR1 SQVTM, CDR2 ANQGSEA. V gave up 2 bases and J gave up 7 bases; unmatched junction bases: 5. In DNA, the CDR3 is TGCAGCGTTGAATCCGGGACAGGGGATAATGAGCAGTTCTTC. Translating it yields CSVESGTGDNEQFF.

CDR3 region: CSARPGTLYEQYF. Here the CDR3 DNA reads TGCAGTGCTAGGCCCGGGACCTTATACGAGCAGTACTTC. The chain uses TRBV20-1 and TRBJ2-4, with D tentatively TRBD1 or TRBD2 (5 bases each). Near its end, the DNA agrees better with TRBJ2-7, so the J call may be wrong. Germline V gene sequence: CDR1 DFQATT, CDR2 SNEGSKA (reference sequence). This CDR3 region has 13 residues.

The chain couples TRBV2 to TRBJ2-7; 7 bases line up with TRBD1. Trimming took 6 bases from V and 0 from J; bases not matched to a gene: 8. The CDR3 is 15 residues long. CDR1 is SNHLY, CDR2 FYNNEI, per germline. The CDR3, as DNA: TGTGCCAGCAGGGGCCGGGACAGCTCCTCCTACGAGCAGTACTTC. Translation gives CASRGRDSSSYEQYF.

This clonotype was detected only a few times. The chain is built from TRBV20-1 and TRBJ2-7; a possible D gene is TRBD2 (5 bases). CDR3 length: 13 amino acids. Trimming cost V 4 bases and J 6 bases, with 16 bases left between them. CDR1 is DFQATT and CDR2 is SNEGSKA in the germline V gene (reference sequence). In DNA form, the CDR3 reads TGCAGTGCTACCCCGGATCTAGAGGGCGAGCAGTACTTC. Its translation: CSATPDLEGEQYF.

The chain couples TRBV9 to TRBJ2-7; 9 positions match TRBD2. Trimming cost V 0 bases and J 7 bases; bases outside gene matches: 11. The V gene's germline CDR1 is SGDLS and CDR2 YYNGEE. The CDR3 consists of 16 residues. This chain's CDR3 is CASSVDGLATYNEQYF. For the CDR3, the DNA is TGTGCCAGCAGCGTAGACGGACTAGCGACCTACAATGAGCAGTACTTC.

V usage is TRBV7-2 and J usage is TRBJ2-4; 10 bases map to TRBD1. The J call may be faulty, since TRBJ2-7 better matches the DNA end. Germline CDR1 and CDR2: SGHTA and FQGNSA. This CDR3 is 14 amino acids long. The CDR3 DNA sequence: TGTGCCAGCAGCTTACCGGGACAGGGGCGCGAGCAGTACTTC. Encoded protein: CASSLPGQGREQYF.

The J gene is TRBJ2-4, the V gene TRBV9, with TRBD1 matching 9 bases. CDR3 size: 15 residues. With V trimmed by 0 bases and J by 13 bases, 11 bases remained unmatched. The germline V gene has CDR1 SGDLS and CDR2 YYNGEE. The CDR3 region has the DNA TGTGCCAGCAGCGTAGAAGGGACAGGGTCGGATAAGCAGTACTTC. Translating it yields CASSVEGTGSDKQYF.

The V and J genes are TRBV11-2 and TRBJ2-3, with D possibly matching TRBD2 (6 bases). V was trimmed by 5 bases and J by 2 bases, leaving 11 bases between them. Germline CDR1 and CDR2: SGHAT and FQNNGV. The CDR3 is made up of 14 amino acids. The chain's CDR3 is CASSVGTFTDTQYF. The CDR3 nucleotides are TGTGCCAGCAGCGTGGGGACTTTCACAGATACGCAGTATTTT.

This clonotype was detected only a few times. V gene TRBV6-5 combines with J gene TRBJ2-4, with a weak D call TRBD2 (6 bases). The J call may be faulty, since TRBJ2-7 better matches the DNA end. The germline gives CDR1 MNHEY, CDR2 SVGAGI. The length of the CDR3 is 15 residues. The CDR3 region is CASSYSVTGAYEQYF. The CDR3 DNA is TGTGCCAGCAGTTACTCCGTTACGGGAGCATACGAGCAGTACTTC.

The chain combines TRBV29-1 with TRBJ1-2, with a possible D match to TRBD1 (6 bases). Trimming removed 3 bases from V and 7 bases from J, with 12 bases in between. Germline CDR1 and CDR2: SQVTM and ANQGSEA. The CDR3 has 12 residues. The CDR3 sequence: CSVEWGRGGYTF. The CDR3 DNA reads TGCAGCGTTGAGTGGGGGCGAGGTGGCTACACCTTC.

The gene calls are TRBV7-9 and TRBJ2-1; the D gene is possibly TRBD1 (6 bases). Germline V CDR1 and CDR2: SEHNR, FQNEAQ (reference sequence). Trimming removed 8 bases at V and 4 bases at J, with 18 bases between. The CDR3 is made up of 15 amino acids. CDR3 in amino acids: CASGDRDNRYNEQFF. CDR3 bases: TGTGCCAGCGGAGACCGGGACAACCGATACAATGAGCAGTTCTTC.

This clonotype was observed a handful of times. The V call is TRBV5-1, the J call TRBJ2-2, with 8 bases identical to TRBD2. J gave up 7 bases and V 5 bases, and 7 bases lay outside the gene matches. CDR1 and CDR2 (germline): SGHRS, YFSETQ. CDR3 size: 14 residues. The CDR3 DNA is TGCGCCAGCAGGCGGGGGGCGATGATCGGGGAGCTGTTTTTT. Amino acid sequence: CASRRGAMIGELFF.

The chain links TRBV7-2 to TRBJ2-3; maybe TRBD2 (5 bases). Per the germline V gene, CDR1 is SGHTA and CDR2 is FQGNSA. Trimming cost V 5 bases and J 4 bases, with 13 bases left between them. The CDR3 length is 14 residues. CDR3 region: CASSPRARADTQYF. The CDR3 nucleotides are TGTGCCAGCAGCCCTCGAGCGCGGGCAGATACGCAGTATTTT.

CDR3 DNA sequence: TGTGCCACCAGTACCGTAGGGACAGGGGATACAGATACGCAGTATTTT. It specifies CATSTVGTGDTDTQYF. This sequence joins TRBV24-1 and TRBJ2-3; 10 nucleotides match TRBD1. The V segment lost 6 bases and the J segment 3 bases; nucleotides outside the gene matches: 8. The length of the CDR3 is 16 residues. Germline V gives CDR1 KGHDR, CDR2 SFDVKD.

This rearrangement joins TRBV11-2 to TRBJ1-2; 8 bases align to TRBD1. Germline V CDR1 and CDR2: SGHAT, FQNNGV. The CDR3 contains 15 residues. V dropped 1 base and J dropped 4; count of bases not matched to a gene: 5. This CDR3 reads CASSLGRGQGYGYTF. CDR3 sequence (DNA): TGTGCCAGCAGCTTAGGCAGGGGGCAAGGCTATGGCTACACCTTC.

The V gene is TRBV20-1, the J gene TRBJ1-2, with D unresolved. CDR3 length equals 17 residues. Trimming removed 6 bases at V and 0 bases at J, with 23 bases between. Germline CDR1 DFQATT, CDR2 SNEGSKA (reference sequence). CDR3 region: CSAKFIPPATANYGYTF. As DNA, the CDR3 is TGCAGTGCCAAATTTATCCCACCGGCAACAGCTAACTATGGCTACACCTTC.

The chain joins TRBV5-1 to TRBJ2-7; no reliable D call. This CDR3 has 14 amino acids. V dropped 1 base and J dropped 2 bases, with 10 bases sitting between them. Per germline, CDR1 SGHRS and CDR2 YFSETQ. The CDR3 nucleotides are TGCGCCAGCAGCTTGAACCCGCAGCCCTACGAGCAGTACTTC. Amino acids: CASSLNPQPYEQYF.

CDR3 sequence (DNA): TGTGCCAGCACCTTAGGCAGGGGTCTCTCTGGGGCCAACGTCCTGACTTTC. It yields the protein CASTLGRGLSGANVLTF. V and J are TRBV12-3 or TRBV12-4 and TRBJ2-6; D possibly corresponds to TRBD1 (6 bases). Trimming stripped 7 bases from V and 0 bases from J, with 16 bases between. The CDR3 totals 17 residues.

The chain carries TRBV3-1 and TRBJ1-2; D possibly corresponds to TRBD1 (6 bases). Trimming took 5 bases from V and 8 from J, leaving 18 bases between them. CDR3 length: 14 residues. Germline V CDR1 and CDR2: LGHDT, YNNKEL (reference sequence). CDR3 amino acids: CASSLQQGSGGYTF. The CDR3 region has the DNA TGTGCCAGCAGCTTGCAACAGGGATCGGGAGGCTACACCTTC.

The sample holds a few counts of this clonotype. The CDR3 is CSAFRGQGFEEQYF. CDR3 sequence (DNA): TGCAGTGCTTTCCGTGGACAGGGATTTGAAGAGCAGTACTTC. This chain links TRBV20-1 with TRBJ2-7; 8 bases are a match to TRBD1. Germline lookup yields CDR1 DFQATT and CDR2 SNEGSKA (reference sequence). This CDR3 contains 14 residues. V lost 5 bases, J lost 7 bases, and 13 bases stayed unmatched.

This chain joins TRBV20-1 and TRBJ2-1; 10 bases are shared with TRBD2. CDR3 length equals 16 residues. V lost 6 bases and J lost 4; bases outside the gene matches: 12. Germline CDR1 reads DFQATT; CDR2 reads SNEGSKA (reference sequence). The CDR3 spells CSARPLTSGVYNEQFF. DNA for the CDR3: TGCAGTGCCCGGCCCCTCACTAGCGGGGTTTACAATGAGCAGTTCTTC.

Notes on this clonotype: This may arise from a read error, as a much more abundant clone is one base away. As DNA, the CDR3 is TGTGCCAGTAGGACCGGCGGGACTAGCGGGAGGTCTGAGCAGTACTTC. This gives the protein CASRTGGTSGRSEQYF. The chain carries TRBV19 and TRBJ2-7; 15 nucleotides line up with TRBD2. This CDR3 comprises 16 residues. CDR1 and CDR2 (germline): LNHDA, SQIVND (reference sequence). J gave up 7 bases and V 6 bases, and 10 bases lay outside the gene matches.

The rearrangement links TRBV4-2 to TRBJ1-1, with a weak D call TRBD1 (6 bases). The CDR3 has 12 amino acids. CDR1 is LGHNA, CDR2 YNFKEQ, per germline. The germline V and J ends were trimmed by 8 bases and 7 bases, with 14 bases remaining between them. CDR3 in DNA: TGTGCCAGCGGAGGGGGTTGGAATGAAGCTTTCTTT. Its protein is CASGGGWNEAFF.

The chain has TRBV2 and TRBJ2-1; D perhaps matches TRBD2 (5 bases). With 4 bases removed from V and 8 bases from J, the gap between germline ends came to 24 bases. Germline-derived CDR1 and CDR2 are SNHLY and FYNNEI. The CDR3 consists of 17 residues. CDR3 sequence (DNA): TGTGCCAGCAGTGTGGGTGGGCCCTATACCGGACTTGATGAGCAGTTCTTC. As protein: CASSVGGPYTGLDEQFF.